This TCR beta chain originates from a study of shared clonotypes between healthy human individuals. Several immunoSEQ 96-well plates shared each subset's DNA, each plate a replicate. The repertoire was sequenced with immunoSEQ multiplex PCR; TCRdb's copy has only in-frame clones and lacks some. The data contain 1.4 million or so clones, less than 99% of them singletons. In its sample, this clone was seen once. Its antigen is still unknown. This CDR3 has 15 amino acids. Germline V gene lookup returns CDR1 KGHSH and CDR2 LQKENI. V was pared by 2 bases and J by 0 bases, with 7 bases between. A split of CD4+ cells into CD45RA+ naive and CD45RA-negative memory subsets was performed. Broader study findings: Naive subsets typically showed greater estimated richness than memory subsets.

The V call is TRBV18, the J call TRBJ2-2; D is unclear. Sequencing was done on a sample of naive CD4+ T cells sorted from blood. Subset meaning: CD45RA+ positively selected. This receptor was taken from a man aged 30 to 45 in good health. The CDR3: CASSPSSTNTGELFF. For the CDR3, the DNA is TGTGCCAGCTCACCATCTTCTACGAACACCGGGGAGCTGTTTTTT.